The entry below describes one TCR beta chain. This specimen comes from a study of resident and recirculating memory T cells in vitiligo. Sequencing was performed with immunoSEQ multiplex PCR; in TCRdb, only in-frame clones are kept and a portion is missing. The sample includes tens of thousands of clones, 92% of them seen just once. Germline V gives CDR1 MNHEY, CDR2 SVGAGI. CDR3 size: 16 residues. After removal of 4 bases from V and 3 bases from J, the junction contained 4 bases not matched to a gene. This TCR was recovered from a male donor with vitiligo. The J gene is TRBJ2-6, the V gene TRBV6-5, with TRBD1 identical over 9 bases. The sequencing sample was made of blood. CDR3 protein: CASSSYRGRGANVLTF. CDR3 bases: TGTGCCAGCAGTTCCTACAGGGGGCGTGGGGCCAACGTCCTGACTTTC.